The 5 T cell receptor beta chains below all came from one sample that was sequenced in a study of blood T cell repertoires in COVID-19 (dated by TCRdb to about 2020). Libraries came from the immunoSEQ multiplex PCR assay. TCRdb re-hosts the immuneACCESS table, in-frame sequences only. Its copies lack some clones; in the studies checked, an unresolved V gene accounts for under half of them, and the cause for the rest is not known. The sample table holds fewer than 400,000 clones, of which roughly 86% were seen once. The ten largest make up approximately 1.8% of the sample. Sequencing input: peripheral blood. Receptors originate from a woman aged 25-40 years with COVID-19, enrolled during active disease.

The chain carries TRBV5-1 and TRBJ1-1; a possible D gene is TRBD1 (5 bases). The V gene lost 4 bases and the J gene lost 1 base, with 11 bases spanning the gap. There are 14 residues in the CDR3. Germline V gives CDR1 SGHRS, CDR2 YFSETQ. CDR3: CASSHGHPNTEAFF. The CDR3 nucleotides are TGCGCCAGCAGCCACGGACACCCGAACACTGAAGCTTTCTTT.

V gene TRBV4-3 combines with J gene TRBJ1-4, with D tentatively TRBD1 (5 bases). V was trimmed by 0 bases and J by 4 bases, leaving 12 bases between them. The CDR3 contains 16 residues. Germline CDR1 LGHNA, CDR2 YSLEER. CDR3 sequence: CASSQEVGGGNEKLFF. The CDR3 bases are TGCGCCAGCAGCCAAGAGGTGGGGGGTGGTAATGAAAAACTGTTTTTT.

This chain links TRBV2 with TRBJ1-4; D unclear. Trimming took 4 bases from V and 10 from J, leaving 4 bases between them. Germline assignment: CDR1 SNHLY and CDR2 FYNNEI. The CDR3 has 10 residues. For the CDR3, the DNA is TGTGCCAGCAGTGCCGGAAAACTGTTTTTT. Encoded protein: CASSAGKLFF.

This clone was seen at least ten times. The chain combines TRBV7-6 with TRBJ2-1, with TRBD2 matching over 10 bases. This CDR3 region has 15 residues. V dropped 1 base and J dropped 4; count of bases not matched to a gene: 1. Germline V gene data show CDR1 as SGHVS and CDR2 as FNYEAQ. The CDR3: CASSLVAGGYNEQFF. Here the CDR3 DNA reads TGTGCCAGCAGCTTAGTAGCGGGGGGTTACAATGAGCAGTTCTTC.

The CDR3 loop reads CASSELTGAISPLHF. As DNA, the CDR3 is TGTGCCAGCAGTGAATTGACAGGGGCAATTTCACCCCTCCACTTT. This chain links TRBV2 with TRBJ1-6; TRBD1 aligns across 8 bases. CDR1 is SNHLY, CDR2 FYNNEI, per germline. The CDR3 covers 15 residues. The V and J ends lost 2 bases and 9 bases, in that order; junction bases with no gene match: 6. The complete variable domain, with remaining parts taken from reference TRBV2 and TRBJ1-6, reads EPEVTQTPSHQVTQMGQEVILRCVPISNHLYFYWYRQILGQKVEFLVSFYNNEISEKSEIFDDQFSVERPDGSNFTLKIRSTKLEDSAMYFCASSELTGAISPLHFGNGTRLTVT.